Described below is a single TCR beta chain sequence and its context. Other DNA sequences within the sample encode an identical CDR3. This sample is drawn from a study of shared clonotypes between healthy human individuals. Study at large: The study used three CD4 naive, three CD4 memory, two CD8 naive and one CD8 memory plate per donor.

Germline CDR1 SNHLY, CDR2 FYNNEI. The CDR3 loop spans 12 amino acids. Trimming pared 2 bases from V and 3 bases from J, leaving 5 bases between. CD8 cells regarded as naive lacked CD45RO, were positively chosen for CCR7, and omitted terminally differentiated effector memory CD45RA+ cells. The assay was immunoSEQ multiplex PCR, and TCRdb's table has in-frame clones only and misses some. In the table there are around 2.1 million clones, about 93% of which are singletons. Sequenced sample: naive CD8+ T cells from PBMCs. This clonotype was sampled from a man between 18 and 29 years old in good health. Some clones in this sample may be carry-over from other donors' samples. The chain links TRBV2 to TRBJ2-7; D is undetermined. CDR3 in DNA: TGTGCCAGCAGTGAACGTGTCTACGAGCAGTACTTC. It codes for CASSERVYEQYF.